Detailed here is one T cell receptor (beta chain). The antigen is unknown. Sequencing was performed with immunoSEQ multiplex PCR; in TCRdb, only in-frame clones are kept and a portion is missing. Of approximately 25,000 clones listed, around 93% are singletons. The sample belongs to a study of monozygotic twins with cystic fibrosis. The study's findings and limits: Co-twins had the most similar V usage for 13 of 16 pairs, J for 8. Low clonality (median roughly 0.0099) suggested a mostly naive repertoire. Age, concordance and disease severity did not associate with shared CDR3 numbers.

From germline, CDR1 is SGHDN and CDR2 FVKESK. V dropped 3 bases and J dropped 9 bases, with 15 bases sitting between them. The CDR3 loop spans 14 amino acids. This receptor was taken from a girl between 2 and 10 years old with cystic fibrosis. The chain has TRBV14 and TRBJ2-1, with D possibly being TRBD1 (5 bases). The sequencing input was blood. Here the CDR3 DNA reads TGTGCCAGCAGCCAGGCAGGGTTTTGGGGTGAGCAGTTCTTC. It yields the protein CASSQAGFWGEQFF.